The 8 T cell receptor beta chains given below trace back to one sample, sequenced in a study of cytomegalovirus exposure and HLA in healthy donors. The PCR contained 60 Vbeta and 13 Jbeta primers. Assay used: immunoSEQ multiplex PCR; TCRdb lists only in-frame clones, some missing. The sample records over 100,000 clones, roughly 80% being singletons. The sample consisted of PBMCs. These receptors were collected from a man aged 25-40 years in good health and CMV-seropositive.

V is TRBV30 and J is TRBJ1-6; the D gene is possibly TRBD1 (6 bases). There are 13 residues in the CDR3. Trimming shortened V by 5 bases and J by 5 bases, and 10 bases separated the two germline ends. Germline V gene data show CDR1 as GTSNPN and CDR2 as SVGIG (reference sequence). CDR3 sequence reads: CAWLTGDNSPLHF. CDR3 DNA: TGTGCCTGGCTGACAGGAGATAATTCACCCCTCCACTTT. The variable domain in full, completed from reference TRBV30 and TRBJ1-6, reads SQTIHQWPATLVQPVGSPLSLECTVEGTSNPNLYWYRQAAGRGLQLLFYSVGIGQISSEVPQNLSASRPQDRQFILSSKKLLLSDSGFYLCAWLTGDNSPLHFGNGTRLTVT.

V usage is TRBV18 and J usage is TRBJ1-1, with D hard to call. Per the germline V gene, CDR1 is KGHSH and CDR2 is LQKENI. This CDR3 is 15 amino acids long. V was cut by 6 bases and J by 3 bases, with 17 bases left in between. DNA of the CDR3: TGTGCCAGCTCCCTAAAGCTGCTCGGGGACACTGAAGCTTTCTTT. Encoded protein: CASSLKLLGDTEAFF.

The rearrangement joins TRBV19 to TRBJ1-1; D is perhaps TRBD1 (5 bases). From germline, CDR1 is LNHDA and CDR2 SQIVND (reference sequence). The V end lost 3 bases, the J end lost 6 bases, and 11 bases lay between the germline ends. This CDR3 region has 13 residues. CDR3 coding DNA: TGTGCCAGTAGTATTCGGGGGTTCCCTGAAGCTTTCTTT. Protein product: CASSIRGFPEAFF. Supplemented by reference TRBV19 and TRBJ1-1, the full variable domain reads DGGITQSPKYLFRKEGQNVTLSCEQNLNHDAMYWYRQDPGQGLRLIYYSQIVNDFQKGDIAEGYSVSREKKESFPLTVTSAQKNPTAFYLCASSIRGFPEAFFGQGTRLTVV.

CDR3 bases: TGTGCCAGCAGCGTGACTAGCGGGCGCGAGCAGTACTTC. It specifies CASSVTSGREQYF. The V call is TRBV7-2, the J call TRBJ2-7; TRBD2 aligns across 10 bases. Germline CDR1 is SGHTA and CDR2 is FQGNSA. V was pared by 5 bases and J by 6 bases, with 4 bases of the junction left unmatched. The length of the CDR3 is 13 residues.

The chain recombines TRBV10-3 with TRBJ2-3; D gene uncertain. Germline V CDR1 and CDR2: ENHRY, SYGVKD. Deletions cut 3 bases from V and 3 bases from J, with 4 bases between. The CDR3 totals 12 residues. The CDR3 coding sequence is TGTGCCATCAGTGATGTAACAGATACGCAGTATTTT. This translates into CAISDVTDTQYF.

The V gene is TRBV11-2, the J gene TRBJ2-3, with TRBD2 as a possible D gene (5 bases). From germline, CDR1 is SGHAT and CDR2 FQNNGV. V lost 7 bases and J lost 1, with 21 bases in between. The CDR3 extends over 17 amino acids. The DNA for the CDR3 is TGTGCCAGCACCCATGACCGGGATAGTGCCCGCACAGATACGCAGTATTTT. Encoded protein: CASTHDRDSARTDTQYF. The variable domain in full, with the rest retrieved from reference TRBV11-2 and TRBJ2-3, is EAGVAQSPRYKIIEKRQSVAFWCNPISGHATLYWYQQILGQGPKLLIQFQNNGVVDDSQLPKDRFSAERLKGVDSTLKIQPAKLEDSAVYLCASTHDRDSARTDTQYFGPGTRLTVL.

This clone was seen once. CDR3 sequence: CASGLMAGLWIGELFF. The DNA of the CDR3 is TGTGCTAGTGGTTTGATGGCGGGGCTTTGGATCGGGGAGCTGTTTTTT. The chain joins TRBV12-5 to TRBJ2-2, with D maybe TRBD2 (6 bases). Trimming pared 2 bases from V and 7 bases from J, leaving 17 bases between. Germline V lookup: CDR1 LGHNT, CDR2 FRNRAP. The CDR3 runs to 16 residues.

This clone was detected only once. The V call is TRBV9, the J call TRBJ1-1; D unclear. The CDR3 is 13 amino acids. V lost 0 bases and J lost 4, with 7 bases in between. The germline gives CDR1 SGDLS, CDR2 YYNGEE. This CDR3 is CASSVDGGTEAFF. In nucleotides, the CDR3 is TGTGCCAGCAGCGTAGACGGAGGCACTGAAGCTTTCTTT. The whole variable domain, filled in from reference TRBV9 and TRBJ1-1, reads DSGVTQTPKHLITATGQRVTLRCSPRSGDLSVYWYQQSLDQGLQFLIQYYNGEERAKGNILERFSAQQFPDLHSELNLSSLELGDSALYFCASSVDGGTEAFFGQGTRLTVV.